This T cell receptor beta chain was captured in a study of T-cell memory formation after mild COVID-19. Comment on this clonotype: Its antigen is unknown.

Study-wide findings and caveats: CD4+ contracting clones were mainly CM and EM; CD8+ ones, EMRA.

UMIs and sample barcodes were carried by the TCR alpha and TCR beta cDNA libraries that 5'RACE produced using constant-segment primers. Using its own MiXCR run on the 5' RACE reads, TCRdb lists one record per CDR3 protein. Of roughly 130,000 distinct CDR3 sequences in the sample, about 17% were seen once. The sample taken for sequencing was PBMCs or a T cell subset sorted from them (not recorded which). The sequence derives from a man aged 18-30 years who had mild COVID-19 (a few samples of this study predate the infection). Cell type and time point are not known.

CDR3 residues: CSAADRVTYEQYF. The CDR3 nucleotides are TGCAGTGCTGCTGACAGGGTAACTTACGAGCAGTACTTC. This sequence joins TRBV20-1 and TRBJ2-7; 7 bases fit TRBD1. This CDR3 is built from 13 residues. Germline V gene sequence: CDR1 DFQATT, CDR2 SNEGSKA (reference sequence). Trimming at V came to 5 bases and at J to 4 bases, leaving 8 bases not matched to a gene.